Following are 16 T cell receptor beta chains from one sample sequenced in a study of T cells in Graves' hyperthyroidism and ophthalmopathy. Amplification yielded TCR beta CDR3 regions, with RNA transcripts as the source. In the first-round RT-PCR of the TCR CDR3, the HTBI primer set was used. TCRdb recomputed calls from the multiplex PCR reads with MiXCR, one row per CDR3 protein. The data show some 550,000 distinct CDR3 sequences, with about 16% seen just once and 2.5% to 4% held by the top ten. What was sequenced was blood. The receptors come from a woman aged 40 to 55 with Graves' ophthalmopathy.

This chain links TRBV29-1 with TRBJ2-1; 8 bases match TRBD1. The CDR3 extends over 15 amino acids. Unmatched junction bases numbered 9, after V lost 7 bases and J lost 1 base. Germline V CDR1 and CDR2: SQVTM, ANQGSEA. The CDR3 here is CSAAGGTGSYNEQFF. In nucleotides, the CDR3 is TGCAGCGCCGCTGGCGGGACAGGTTCCTACAATGAGCAGTTCTTC.

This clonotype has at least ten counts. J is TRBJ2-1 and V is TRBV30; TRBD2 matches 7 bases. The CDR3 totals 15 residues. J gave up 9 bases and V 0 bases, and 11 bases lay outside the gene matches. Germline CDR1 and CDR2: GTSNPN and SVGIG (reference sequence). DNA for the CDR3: TGTGCCTGGAGTGTAGGAGGGCAGGGCGGGGGTGAGCAGTTCTTC. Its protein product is CAWSVGGQGGGEQFF.

CDR3 nucleotide sequence: TGTGCCAGCAGCTCCCCGGGGGCGGTCGAGCAGTACTTC. Protein product: CASSSPGAVEQYF. The chain carries TRBV12-3 or TRBV12-4 and TRBJ2-7; either TRBD1 or TRBD2 may supply D (6 bases each). The CDR3 runs 13 residues. V was clipped by 6 bases and J by 6 bases, with 15 bases between them.

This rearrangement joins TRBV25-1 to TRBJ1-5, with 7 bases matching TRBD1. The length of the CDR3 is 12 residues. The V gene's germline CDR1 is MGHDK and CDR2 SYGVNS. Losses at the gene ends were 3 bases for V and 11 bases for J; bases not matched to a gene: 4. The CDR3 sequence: CASSDRGDTQHF. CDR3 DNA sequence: TGTGCCAGCAGTGACAGGGGGGATACCCAGCATTTT.

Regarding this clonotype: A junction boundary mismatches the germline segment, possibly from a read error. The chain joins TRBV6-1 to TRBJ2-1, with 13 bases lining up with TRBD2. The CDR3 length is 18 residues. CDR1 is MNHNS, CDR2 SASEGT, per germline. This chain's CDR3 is CAVKPGLAGPSSYNKQFF. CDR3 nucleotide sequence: TGTGCCGTAAAACCGGGACTAGCGGGGCCAAGCTCCTACAATAAGCAGTTCTTC.

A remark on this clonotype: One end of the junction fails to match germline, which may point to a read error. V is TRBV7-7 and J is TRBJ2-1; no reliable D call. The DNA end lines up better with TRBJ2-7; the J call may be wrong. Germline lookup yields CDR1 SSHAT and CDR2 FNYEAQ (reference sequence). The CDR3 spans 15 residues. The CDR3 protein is CASSPHAAQSNEQYF. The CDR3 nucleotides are TGTGCTAGCAGCCCACACGCAGCGCAGAGCAATGAGCAGTACTTC.

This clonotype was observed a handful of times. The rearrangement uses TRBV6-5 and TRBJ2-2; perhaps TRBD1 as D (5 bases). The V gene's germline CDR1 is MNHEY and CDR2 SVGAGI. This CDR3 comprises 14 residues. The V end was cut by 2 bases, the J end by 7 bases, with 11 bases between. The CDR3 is CASSYAGWGGELFF. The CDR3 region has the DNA TGTGCCAGCAGTTACGCAGGGTGGGGCGGGGAGCTGTTTTTT.

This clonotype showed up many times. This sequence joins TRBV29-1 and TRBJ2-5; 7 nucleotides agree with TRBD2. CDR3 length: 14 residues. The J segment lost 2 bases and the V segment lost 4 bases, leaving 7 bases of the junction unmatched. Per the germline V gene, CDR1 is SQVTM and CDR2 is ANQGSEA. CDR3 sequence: CSVGLSGQQETQYF. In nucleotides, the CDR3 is TGCAGCGTTGGCCTTAGCGGGCAACAAGAGACCCAGTACTTC.

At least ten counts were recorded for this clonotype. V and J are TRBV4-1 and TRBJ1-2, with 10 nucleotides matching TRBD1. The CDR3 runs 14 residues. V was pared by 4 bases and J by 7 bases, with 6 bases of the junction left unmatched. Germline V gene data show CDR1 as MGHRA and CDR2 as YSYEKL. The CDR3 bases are TGCGCCAGCAGCCGAGACAGGGGGCTTGGTGGCTACACCTTC. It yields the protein CASSRDRGLGGYTF.

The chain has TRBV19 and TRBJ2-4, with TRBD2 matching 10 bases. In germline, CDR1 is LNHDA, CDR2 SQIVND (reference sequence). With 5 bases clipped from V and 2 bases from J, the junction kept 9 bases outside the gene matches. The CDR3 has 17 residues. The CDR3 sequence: CASSPGTSDNTKNIQYF. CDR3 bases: TGTGCCAGTAGTCCAGGGACTAGCGACAATACCAAAAACATTCAGTACTTC.

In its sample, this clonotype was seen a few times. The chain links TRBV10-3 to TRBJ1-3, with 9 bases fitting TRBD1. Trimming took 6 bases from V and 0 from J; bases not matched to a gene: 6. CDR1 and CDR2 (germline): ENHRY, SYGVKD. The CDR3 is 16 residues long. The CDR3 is CAIRGQTGGSGNTIYF. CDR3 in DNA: TGTGCCATCAGGGGACAGACAGGGGGCTCTGGAAACACCATATATTTT.

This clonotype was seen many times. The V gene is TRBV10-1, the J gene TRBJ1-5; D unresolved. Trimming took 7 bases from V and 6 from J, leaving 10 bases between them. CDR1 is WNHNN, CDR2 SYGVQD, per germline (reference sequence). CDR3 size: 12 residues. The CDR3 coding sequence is TGCGCCAGCAATAGCTCGGGTCAGCCCCAGCATTTT. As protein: CASNSSGQPQHF.

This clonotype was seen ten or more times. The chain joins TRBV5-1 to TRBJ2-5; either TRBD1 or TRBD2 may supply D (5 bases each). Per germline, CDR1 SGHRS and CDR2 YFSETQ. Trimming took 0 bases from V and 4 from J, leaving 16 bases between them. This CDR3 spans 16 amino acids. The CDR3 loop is CASSLDHVRGLETQYF. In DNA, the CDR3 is TGCGCCAGCAGCTTGGATCACGTGAGGGGATTAGAGACCCAGTACTTC.

The CDR3 sequence: CASSTGRYGYTF. The DNA of the CDR3 is TGTGCCAGCAGTACAGGGCGCTATGGCTACACCTTC. This chain uses TRBV5-4 with TRBJ1-2; a possible D gene is TRBD1 (6 bases). The V end was cut by 5 bases, the J end by 4 bases, with 9 bases between. The CDR3 spans 12 residues. The germline V gene has CDR1 SGHNT and CDR2 YYREEE (reference sequence).

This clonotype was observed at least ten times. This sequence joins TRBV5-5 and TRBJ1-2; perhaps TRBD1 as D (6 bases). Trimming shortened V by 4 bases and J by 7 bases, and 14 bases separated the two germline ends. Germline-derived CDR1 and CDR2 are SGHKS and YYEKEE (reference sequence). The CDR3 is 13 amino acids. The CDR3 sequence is CASSGGQLRGYTF. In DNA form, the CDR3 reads TGTGCCAGCAGCGGCGGACAGCTCCGTGGCTACACCTTC.

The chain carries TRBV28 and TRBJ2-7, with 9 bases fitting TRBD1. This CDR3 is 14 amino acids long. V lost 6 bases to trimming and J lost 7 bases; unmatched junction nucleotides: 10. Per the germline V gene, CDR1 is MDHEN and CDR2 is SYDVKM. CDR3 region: CASRTGQGNEEQYF. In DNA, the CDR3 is TGTGCCAGCAGAACGGGACAGGGAAATGAGGAGCAGTACTTC.